The present T cell receptor beta chain was sequenced within a study of T cell responses to AZD1222 COVID-19 vaccine. Notes on the study in general: No day 14 peak samples; only post-peak repertoires were characterized. The sample set comprised mostly white British donors with more females, and clonal diversity was possibly underestimated. AZD1222 recipients seropositive at baseline numbered only 6 or 7.

Using immunoSEQ multiplex PCR, the repertoire was profiled, and TCRdb retains in-frame clones only, with some absent. The sample consists of fewer than 150,000 clones, around 82% of them appearing once. CDR1 and CDR2 from the germline V gene are SGDLS and YYNGEE. Trimming at V came to 2 bases and at J to 7 bases, leaving 5 bases not matched to a gene. The CDR3 is made up of 14 amino acids. This clone was counted once. The antigen remains undetermined. The J gene is TRBJ2-5, the V gene TRBV9; 10 bases map to TRBD2. The material sequenced was peripheral blood, taken on day 0 of AZD1222 vaccination. The source of this sequence is an adult in good health. CDR3 sequence: CASSVGLAYRTQYF. DNA of the CDR3: TGTGCCAGCAGCGTGGGACTAGCGTATCGGACCCAGTACTTC.